The source of this T cell receptor (beta chain) is a study of blood T cell repertoires in COVID-19. As regards this clone: A read error may account for a junction end that differs from germline.

Using immunoSEQ multiplex PCR, the repertoire was profiled, and TCRdb retains in-frame clones only, with some absent. The sample holds about 33,000 clones; 90% are singletons and the top ten take roughly 12%. The germline gives CDR1 SGHAT, CDR2 FQNNGV. CDR3 length equals 12 residues. This chain joins TRBV11-2 and TRBJ1-2; tentatively, D is TRBD1 (5 bases). Material: peripheral blood. The receptor's source is a human donor in a cohort sampled during active COVID-19. The CDR3 sequence: CAGSLDGAGYTF. DNA of the CDR3: TGTGCCGGCAGCTTAGATGGGGCGGGCTACACCTTC.